This T cell receptor beta chain came from a study of CD4 T cells in relation to SARS-CoV-2 and coronaviruses. For the study at large: ViraFEST: approximately eleven-day antigen culture of PBMCs, then TCR beta CDR3 sequencing. Crossreactive spike epitopes shared across donors were mapped to their HLA restriction. Negative control cultures got HIV-1 Nef peptides or no peptide.

Assay used: immunoSEQ multiplex PCR; TCRdb lists only in-frame clones, some missing. This table holds about 20,000 clones, 60% to 80% found once. With regard to this clone: Antigen unknown.

Unexposed donor CD4+ T cells date from 2011-2018, before the COVID-19 pandemic. After roughly 9 days of culture, CD4+ T cells were isolated. Cells permitting, SARS-CoV-2 S/N and four cold-coronavirus spikes were tested on unexposed-donor CD4+ T cells. V lost 5 bases, J lost 7 bases, and 8 bases lay in between. The germline CDR1 and CDR2 sequences are LNHNV and YYDKDF (reference sequence). The CDR3 is made up of 11 amino acids. The source of this sequence is a human donor in good health. The material sequenced was CD4+ T cells from PBMCs, cultured in vitro. The genes are TRBV15 and TRBJ1-1; the D is unclear. CDR3: CATSLGGEAFF. CDR3 nucleotides: TGTGCCACCAGCCTCGGCGGTGAAGCTTTCTTT.